A single sample is the source of the 26 T cell receptor beta chains below, sequenced in a study of cytomegalovirus exposure and HLA in healthy donors. 60 Vbeta and 13 Jbeta primers were used in PCR. Libraries were prepared by immunoSEQ multiplex PCR; TCRdb keeps only in-frame clonotypes and omits some of them. The sample yields over 20,000 clones, 70% seen once. Sequenced: PBMCs. The source of these receptors is a woman between 50 and 59 years old in good health and CMV-seronegative.

The chain uses TRBV5-6 and TRBJ2-7; D remains unclear. The CDR3 spans 13 residues. The V and J ends lost 4 bases and 3 bases respectively, with 11 bases between them. In germline, CDR1 is SGHDT, CDR2 YYEEEE. The CDR3 DNA follows: TGTGCCAGCAGCCGCACTACGGACTACGAGCAGTACTTC. As protein: CASSRTTDYEQYF.

This clone appeared a single time. V gene TRBV9 combines with J gene TRBJ2-5; 12 nucleotides line up with TRBD2. V lost 4 bases and J lost 2; bases outside the gene matches: 3. This CDR3 is built from 15 residues. CDR1 is SGDLS, CDR2 YYNGEE, per germline. DNA for the CDR3: TGTGCCAGCAGCTACGGACTAGCGGGACAAGAGACCCAGTACTTC. Translated: CASSYGLAGQETQYF.

The chain carries TRBV4-1 and TRBJ1-2, with D possibly TRBD1 on 5 matching bases. The germline V gene has CDR1 MGHRA and CDR2 YSYEKL. The CDR3 length is 14 residues. Trimming took off 0 bases at V and 4 bases at J, with 9 bases between the two ends. The CDR3 here is CASSQDFGGYGYTF. Here the CDR3 DNA reads TGCGCCAGCAGCCAAGATTTCGGGGGCTATGGCTACACCTTC.

This clone was seen more than once but under ten times. V gene TRBV4-1 combines with J gene TRBJ2-2; D might be TRBD2 (5 bases). The CDR3 runs to 17 residues. Per the germline V gene, CDR1 is MGHRA and CDR2 is YSYEKL. Trimming removed 1 base at V and 1 base at J, with 13 bases between. The DNA for the CDR3 is TGCGCCAGCAGCCAAGTGCGGAGGCTACTGAACACCGGGGAGCTGTTTTTT. The encoded protein is CASSQVRRLLNTGELFF.

This chain uses TRBV7-9 with TRBJ1-5; D may be TRBD1 (5 bases). CDR3 size: 17 residues. Trimming cost V 4 bases and J 4 bases, with 20 bases left between them. Germline lookup yields CDR1 SEHNR and CDR2 FQNEAQ (reference sequence). CDR3 loop: CASSSAGQGRWNQPQHF. CDR3 bases: TGTGCCAGCAGCTCAGCCGGTCAGGGCCGGTGGAATCAGCCCCAGCATTTT.

The chain carries TRBV5-1 and TRBJ2-5, with 8 positions matching TRBD2. Trimming cost V 3 bases and J 4 bases; bases outside gene matches: 5. CDR3 size: 14 residues. The V gene's germline CDR1 is SGHRS and CDR2 YFSETQ. As DNA, the CDR3 is TGCGCCAGCAGCTCGGGGGGGGACCTAGAGACCCAGTACTTC. Protein: CASSSGGDLETQYF.

The chain combines TRBV5-8 with TRBJ1-5; maybe TRBD1 (6 bases). Trimming removed 4 bases at V and 3 bases at J, with 14 bases between. Germline loops: CDR1 SGHTS, CDR2 YDEGEE. The CDR3 spans 15 residues. The DNA for the CDR3 is TGTGCCAGCAGCCGGAAGGCAGGGGACAATCAGCCCCAGCATTTT. Its translation is CASSRKAGDNQPQHF. Full variable domain (missing parts from reference TRBV5-8 and TRBJ1-5): EAGVTQSPTHLIKTRGQQATLRCSPISGHTSVYWYQQALGLGLQFLLWYDEGEERNRGNFPPRFSGRQFPNYSSELNVNALELEDSALYLCASSRKAGDNQPQHFGDGTRLSIL.

The chain recombines TRBV7-9 with TRBJ1-4, with a possible D match to TRBD1 (6 bases). CDR1 is SEHNR, CDR2 FQNEAQ, per germline (reference sequence). This CDR3 comprises 15 residues. The V end lost 2 bases, the J end lost 7 bases, and 14 bases lay between the germline ends. The CDR3 region is CASSLRATGTEKLFF. The CDR3 DNA reads TGTGCCAGCAGCTTAAGAGCCACAGGGACTGAAAAACTGTTTTTT. Based on the CDR3 plus reference TRBV7-9 and TRBJ1-4, the full variable domain is DTGVSQNPRHKITKRGQNVTFRCDPISEHNRLYWYRQTLGQGPEFLTYFQNEAQLEKSRLLSDRFSAERPKGSFSTLEIQRTEQGDSAMYLCASSLRATGTEKLFFGSGTQLSVL.

This clone was detected once. The chain is built from TRBV9 and TRBJ2-7, with unresolved D. Germline V gene lookup returns CDR1 SGDLS and CDR2 YYNGEE. Trimming stripped 2 bases from V and 1 base from J, with 10 bases between. The CDR3 consists of 14 residues. CDR3 sequence (DNA): TGTGCCAGCAGCGTCAATGCGGATTCCTACGAGCAGTACTTC. It codes for CASSVNADSYEQYF.

A few counts support this clone. The genes are TRBV5-1 and TRBJ1-5; D remains ambiguous. The germline V and J ends were trimmed by 1 base and 7 bases, with 12 bases remaining between them. The CDR3 contains 14 residues. Germline CDR1 and CDR2: SGHRS and YFSETQ. CDR3 sequence: CASSLTGENQPQHF. The CDR3 nucleotides read TGCGCCAGCAGCTTGACTGGGGAGAACCAGCCCCAGCATTTT.

Comment on this clone: In the same sample, other DNA sequences code for this CDR3. This rearrangement joins TRBV5-1 to TRBJ1-1; D unresolved. The length of the CDR3 is 13 residues. V was clipped by 0 bases and J by 1 base, with 4 bases between them. The germline gives CDR1 SGHRS, CDR2 YFSETQ. CDR3 in DNA: TGCGCCAGCAGCTTGGGCGCGAACACTGAAGCTTTCTTT. Its translation: CASSLGANTEAFF.

The chain combines TRBV10-2 with TRBJ2-1, with 7 bases identical to TRBD1. Germline CDR1 is WSHSY and CDR2 is SAAADI. This CDR3 region has 15 residues. With 6 bases clipped from V and 4 bases from J, the junction kept 9 bases outside the gene matches. The CDR3 nucleotides read TGCGCCAGCAGGGAGACAGGGTCAGATTACAATGAGCAGTTCTTC. Translated: CASRETGSDYNEQFF.

The chain couples TRBV6-1 to TRBJ1-1; 7 bases agree with TRBD1. V dropped 6 bases and J dropped 10; count of bases not matched to a gene: 11. Germline CDR1 MNHNS, CDR2 SASEGT. This CDR3 comprises 13 residues. The CDR3 sequence is CASRETGPTGAFF. For the CDR3, the DNA is TGTGCCAGCAGGGAGACAGGGCCCACAGGAGCTTTCTTT.

The genes are TRBV1 and TRBJ2-1; the listed D gene, TRBD2, was not tested against the DNA. TRBV1 is flagged as a pseudogene. The CDR3 totals 15 residues. DNA of the CDR3: TGCACCAGCAGCCAAGACGCTAGCGGGAGCAATGAGCAGTTCTTC. Translating gives CTSSQDASGSNEQFF.

J is TRBJ2-7 and V is TRBV4-2; 10 positions match TRBD2. CDR3 length: 15 residues. The V gene's germline CDR1 is LGHNA and CDR2 YNFKEQ. Germline trimming cut 5 bases from V and 4 bases from J; bases unmatched to any gene: 8. The CDR3 protein is CASSRERGGLYEQYF. CDR3 nucleotides: TGTGCCAGCAGCAGAGAGCGGGGGGGTCTGTACGAGCAGTACTTC.

The table lists this clone with a few counts. The J gene is TRBJ2-1, the V gene TRBV18, with 9 bases that match TRBD2. CDR1 KGHSH and CDR2 LQKENI come from the germline V gene. V was pared by 3 bases and J by 7 bases, with 10 bases of the junction left unmatched. The CDR3 has 16 residues. The CDR3 DNA reads as TGTGCCAGCTCACCCCCCCGGCCTAGCGGGGCGAATGAGCAGTTCTTC. Translated: CASSPPRPSGANEQFF.

This clone has a single count. The V and J genes are TRBV28 and TRBJ2-1, with a possible D match to TRBD1 (6 bases). The CDR3 consists of 14 residues. V lost 5 bases to trimming and J lost 9 bases, with 17 bases between them. Germline V gene data show CDR1 as MDHEN and CDR2 as SYDVKM. The chain's CDR3 is CASSHHEGDGEQFF. For the CDR3, the DNA is TGTGCCAGCAGTCATCATGAGGGGGACGGTGAGCAGTTCTTC.

This chain uses TRBV27 with TRBJ2-1, with D maybe TRBD1 (6 bases). Germline assignment: CDR1 MNHEY and CDR2 SMNVEV (reference sequence). The CDR3 covers 15 residues. V lost 0 bases and J 11 bases, leaving 17 bases between the germline ends. CDR3 nucleotides: TGTGCCAGCAGTTTATCAACGCCTCGGGACACCAAGCAGTTCTTC. Its translation is CASSLSTPRDTKQFF.

CDR3 in amino acids: CASSLQGALYEQYF. In DNA form, the CDR3 reads TGCGCCAGCAGCTTACAGGGGGCCCTCTACGAGCAGTACTTC. The rearrangement uses TRBV5-1 and TRBJ2-7, with 9 bases fitting TRBD1. Trimming at V came to 2 bases and at J to 3 bases, leaving 3 bases not matched to a gene. Germline V gives CDR1 SGHRS, CDR2 YFSETQ. CDR3 length: 14 amino acids.

V usage is TRBV30 and J usage is TRBJ2-7, with 7 bases aligning to TRBD1. Germline values: CDR1 GTSNPN, CDR2 SVGIG (reference sequence). The CDR3 is 17 amino acids. The V and J ends lost 1 base and 5 bases, in that order; junction bases with no gene match: 17. CDR3 sequence: CAWSAAGRQGIYHEQYF. The CDR3 bases are TGTGCCTGGAGTGCGGCAGGGAGACAGGGAATTTACCACGAGCAGTACTTC. The whole variable domain, filled in from reference TRBV30 and TRBJ2-7, reads SQTIHQWPATLVQPVGSPLSLECTVEGTSNPNLYWYRQAAGRGLQLLFYSVGIGQISSEVPQNLSASRPQDRQFILSSKKLLLSDSGFYLCAWSAAGRQGIYHEQYFGPGTRLTVT.

This clone showed up just a few times. This rearrangement joins TRBV7-6 to TRBJ1-2; no clear D gene. Looked up from germline, CDR1 is SGHVS and CDR2 is FNYEAQ. The length of the CDR3 is 16 residues. The ends were cut back, 5 bases at V and 2 bases at J, with 18 bases in the middle. CDR3 in DNA: TGTGCCAGCAGCCCAAACTCTGGTCAGGCAAACTATGGCTACACCTTC. It is translated as CASSPNSGQANYGYTF.

The chain uses TRBV20-1 and TRBJ2-5; D perhaps matches TRBD1 (5 bases). Trimming pared 3 bases from V and 9 bases from J, leaving 11 bases between. Germline CDR1 reads DFQATT; CDR2 reads SNEGSKA (reference sequence). CDR3 length: 11 amino acids. The CDR3 sequence is CSASQGPPQYF. The CDR3 DNA is TGCAGTGCTAGCCAGGGTCCCCCCCAGTACTTC.

There are a few counts of this clone. The gene calls are TRBV12-5 and TRBJ1-1, with a possible D match to TRBD1 (6 bases). The CDR3 is 16 amino acids. Between the trimmed V and J ends, which lost 2 bases and 5 bases, there was a span of 18 bases. Germline CDR1 LGHNT, CDR2 FRNRAP. The CDR3 DNA follows: TGTGCTAGTGGTTTGTCAGCAGGGGAGGGTAGAACTGAAGCTTTCTTT. Amino acid sequence: CASGLSAGEGRTEAFF.

The chain couples TRBV6-1 to TRBJ1-5; TRBD1 might be the D (5 bases). The CDR3 is made up of 13 amino acids. The V and J ends lost 8 bases and 0 bases respectively, with 8 bases between them. The germline gives CDR1 MNHNS, CDR2 SASEGT. The DNA for the CDR3 is TGTGCCAGCCACGGACATAGCAATCAGCCCCAGCATTTT. This sequence encodes CASHGHSNQPQHF.

This clone was seen a handful of times. The V and J genes are TRBV6-6 and TRBJ2-1; 7 bases map to TRBD2. V lost 10 bases and J lost 4; bases outside the gene matches: 4. The CDR3 has 12 amino acids. Germline loops: CDR1 MNHNY, CDR2 SVGAGI (reference sequence). CDR3 in DNA: TGTGCCACGGGACTACAGTACAATGAGCAGTTCTTC. Its translation: CATGLQYNEQFF.

This clone has just a few counts. This chain links TRBV10-1 with TRBJ1-2, with a weak D call TRBD1 (5 bases). The CDR3 is 14 residues long. The V gene lost 2 bases and the J gene lost 8 bases, with 15 bases spanning the gap. Germline CDR1 WNHNN, CDR2 SYGVQD (reference sequence). CDR3: CASSEGGLCGGYTF. Written as DNA, the CDR3 is TGCGCCAGCAGTGAGGGGGGGTTATGTGGGGGCTACACCTTC.